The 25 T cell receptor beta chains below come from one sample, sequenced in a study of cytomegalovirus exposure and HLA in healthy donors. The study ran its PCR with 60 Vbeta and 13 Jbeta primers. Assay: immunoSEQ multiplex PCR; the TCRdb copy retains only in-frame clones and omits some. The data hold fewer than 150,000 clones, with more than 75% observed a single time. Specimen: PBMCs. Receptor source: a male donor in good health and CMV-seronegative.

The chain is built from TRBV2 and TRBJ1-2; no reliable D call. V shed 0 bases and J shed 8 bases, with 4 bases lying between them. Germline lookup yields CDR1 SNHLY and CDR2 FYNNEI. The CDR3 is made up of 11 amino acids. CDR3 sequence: CASSEARGYTF. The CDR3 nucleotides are TGTGCCAGCAGTGAAGCCAGGGGCTACACCTTC.

This CDR3 is CASPGSQRGTGELFF. Here the CDR3 DNA reads TGTGCCAGTCCAGGGTCGCAGCGGGGAACCGGGGAGCTGTTTTTT. The genes are TRBV11-2 and TRBJ2-2; 7 nucleotides align to TRBD2. The V and J ends lost 9 bases and 5 bases, in that order; junction bases with no gene match: 12. Germline V CDR1 and CDR2: SGHAT, FQNNGV. The CDR3 has 15 amino acids.

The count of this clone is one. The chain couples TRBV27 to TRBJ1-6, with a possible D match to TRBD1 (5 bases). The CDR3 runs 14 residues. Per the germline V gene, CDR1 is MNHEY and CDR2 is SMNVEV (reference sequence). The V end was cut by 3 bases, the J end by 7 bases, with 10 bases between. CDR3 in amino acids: CASSFEGRNSPLHF. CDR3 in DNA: TGTGCCAGCAGTTTTGAGGGGAGGAATTCACCCCTCCACTTT.

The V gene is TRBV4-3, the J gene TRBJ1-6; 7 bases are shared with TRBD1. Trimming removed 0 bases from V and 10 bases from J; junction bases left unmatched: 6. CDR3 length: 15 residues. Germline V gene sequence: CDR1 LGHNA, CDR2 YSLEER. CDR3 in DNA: TGCGCCAGCAGCCAAGATCGGGCAGGGGGGTCACCCCTCCACTTT. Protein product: CASSQDRAGGSPLHF.

CDR3 bases: TGTGCCAGCGGGGCTGACAGTGACTATGGCTACACCTTC. Its protein is CASGADSDYGYTF. V gene TRBV4-2 combines with J gene TRBJ1-2, with D perhaps matching TRBD1 (5 bases). The CDR3 sequence is 13 residues long. Germline assignment: CDR1 LGHNA and CDR2 YNFKEQ. With 8 bases removed from V and 3 bases from J, the gap between germline ends came to 13 bases.

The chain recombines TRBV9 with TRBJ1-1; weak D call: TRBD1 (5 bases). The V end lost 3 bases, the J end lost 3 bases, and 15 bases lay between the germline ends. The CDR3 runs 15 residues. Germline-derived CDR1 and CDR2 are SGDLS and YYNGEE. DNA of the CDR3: TGTGCCAGCAGCGCCTTGGTAGGGGTGGACACTGAAGCTTTCTTT. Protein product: CASSALVGVDTEAFF.

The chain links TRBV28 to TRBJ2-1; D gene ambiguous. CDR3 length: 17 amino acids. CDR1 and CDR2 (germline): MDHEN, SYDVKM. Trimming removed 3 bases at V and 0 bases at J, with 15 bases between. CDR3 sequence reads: CASSFFPGPSSYNEQFF. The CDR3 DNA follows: TGTGCCAGCAGTTTTTTCCCAGGCCCGAGCTCCTACAATGAGCAGTTCTTC.

The CDR3 DNA follows: TGTGCCAGCTCTCCCGGGACAGGGGTCCTCCACGAGCAGTACTTC. It codes for CASSPGTGVLHEQYF. This chain joins TRBV18 and TRBJ2-7, with 10 nucleotides matching TRBD1. After removal of 6 bases from V and 5 bases from J, the junction contained 10 bases not matched to a gene. CDR3 length: 15 amino acids. Germline values: CDR1 KGHSH, CDR2 LQKENI.

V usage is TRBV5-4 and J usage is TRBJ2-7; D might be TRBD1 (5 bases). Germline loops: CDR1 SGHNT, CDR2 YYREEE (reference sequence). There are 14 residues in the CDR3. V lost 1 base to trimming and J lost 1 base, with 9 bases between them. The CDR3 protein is CASSLYQGSYEQYF. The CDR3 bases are TGTGCCAGCAGCTTGTACCAGGGATCCTACGAGCAGTACTTC.

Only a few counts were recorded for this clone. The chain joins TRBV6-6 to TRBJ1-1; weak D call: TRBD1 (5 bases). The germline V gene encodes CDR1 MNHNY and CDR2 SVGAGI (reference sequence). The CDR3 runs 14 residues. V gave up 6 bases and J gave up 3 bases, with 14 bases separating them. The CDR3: CASSAWDFHTEAFF. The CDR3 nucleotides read TGTGCCAGCAGCGCTTGGGACTTCCACACTGAAGCTTTCTTT.

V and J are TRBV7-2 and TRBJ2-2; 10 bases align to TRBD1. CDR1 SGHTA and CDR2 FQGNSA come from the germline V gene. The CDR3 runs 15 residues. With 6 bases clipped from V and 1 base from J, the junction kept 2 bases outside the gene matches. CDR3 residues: CASRDRGVNTGELFF. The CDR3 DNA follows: TGTGCCAGCAGGGACAGGGGGGTGAACACCGGGGAGCTGTTTTTT. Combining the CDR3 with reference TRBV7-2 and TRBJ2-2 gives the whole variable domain GAGVSQSPSNKVTEKGKDVELRCDPISGHTALYWYRQSLGQGLEFLIYFQGNSAPDKSGLPSDRFSAERTGGSVSTLTIQRTQQEDSAVYLCASRDRGVNTGELFFGEGSRLTVL.

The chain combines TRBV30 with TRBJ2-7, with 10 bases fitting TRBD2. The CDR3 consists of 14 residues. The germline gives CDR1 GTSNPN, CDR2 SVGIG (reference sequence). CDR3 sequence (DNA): TGTGCATCCCGACCTACTAGCGGGGTGGGGGAGCAGTACTTC. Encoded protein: CASRPTSGVGEQYF.

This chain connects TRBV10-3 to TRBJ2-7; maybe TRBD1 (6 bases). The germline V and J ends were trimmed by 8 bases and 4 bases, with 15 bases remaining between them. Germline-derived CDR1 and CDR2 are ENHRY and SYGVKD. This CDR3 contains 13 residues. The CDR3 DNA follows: TGTGCCATCTCGACCGGACAGTCGTACGAGCAGTACTTC. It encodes CAISTGQSYEQYF.

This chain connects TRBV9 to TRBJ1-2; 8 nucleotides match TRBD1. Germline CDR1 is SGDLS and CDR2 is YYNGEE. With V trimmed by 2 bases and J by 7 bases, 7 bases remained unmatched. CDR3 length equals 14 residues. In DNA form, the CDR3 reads TGTGCCAGCAGCGTGGGGCAGGGGGCCCCTGGCTACACCTTC. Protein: CASSVGQGAPGYTF. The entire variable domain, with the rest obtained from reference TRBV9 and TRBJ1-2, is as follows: DSGVTQTPKHLITATGQRVTLRCSPRSGDLSVYWYQQSLDQGLQFLIQYYNGEERAKGNILERFSAQQFPDLHSELNLSSLELGDSALYFCASSVGQGAPGYTFGSGTRLTVV.

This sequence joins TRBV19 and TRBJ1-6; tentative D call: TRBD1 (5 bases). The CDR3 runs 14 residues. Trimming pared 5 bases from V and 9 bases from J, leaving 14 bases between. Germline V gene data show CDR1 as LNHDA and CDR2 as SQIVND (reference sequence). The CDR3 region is CASSPTAETSPLHF. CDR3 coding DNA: TGTGCCAGTAGTCCGACAGCCGAAACTTCACCCCTCCACTTT.

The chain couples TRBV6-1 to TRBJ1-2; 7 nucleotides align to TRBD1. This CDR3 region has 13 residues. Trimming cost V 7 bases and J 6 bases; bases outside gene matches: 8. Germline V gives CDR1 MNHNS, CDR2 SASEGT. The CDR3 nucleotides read TGTGCCAGCACCGCAGACAGGGTTAATGGCTACACCTTC. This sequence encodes CASTADRVNGYTF.

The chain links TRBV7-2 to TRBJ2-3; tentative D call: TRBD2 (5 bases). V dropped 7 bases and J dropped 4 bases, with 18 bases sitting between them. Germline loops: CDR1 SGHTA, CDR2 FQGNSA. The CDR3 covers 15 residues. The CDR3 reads CASTPEGSVADTQYF. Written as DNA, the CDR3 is TGTGCCAGCACACCCGAGGGTAGTGTGGCAGATACGCAGTATTTT.

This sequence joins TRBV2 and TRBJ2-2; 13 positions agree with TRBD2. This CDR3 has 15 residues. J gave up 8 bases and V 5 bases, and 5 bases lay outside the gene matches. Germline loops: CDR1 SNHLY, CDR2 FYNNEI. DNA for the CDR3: TGTGCCAGCAGTATACTAGCGGGGGGGCCGGGGGAGCTGTTTTTT. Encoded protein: CASSILAGGPGELFF.

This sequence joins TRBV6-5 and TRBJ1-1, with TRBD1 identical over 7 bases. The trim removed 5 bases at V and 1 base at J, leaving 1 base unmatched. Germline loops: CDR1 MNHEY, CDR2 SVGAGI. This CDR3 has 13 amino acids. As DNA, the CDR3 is TGTGCCAGCAGTCGACAGGGGAACACTGAAGCTTTCTTT. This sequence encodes CASSRQGNTEAFF.

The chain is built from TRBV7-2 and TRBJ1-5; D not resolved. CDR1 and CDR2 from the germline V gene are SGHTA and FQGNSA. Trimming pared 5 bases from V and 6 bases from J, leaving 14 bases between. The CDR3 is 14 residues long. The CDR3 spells CASSIVRDIQPQHF. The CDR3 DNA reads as TGTGCCAGCAGCATAGTCCGGGATATTCAGCCCCAGCATTTT.

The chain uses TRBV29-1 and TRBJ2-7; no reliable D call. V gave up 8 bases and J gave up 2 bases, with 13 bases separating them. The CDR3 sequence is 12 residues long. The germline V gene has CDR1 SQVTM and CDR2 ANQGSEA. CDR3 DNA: TGCAGCTCGGAGACGGGTACCTACGAGCAGTACTTC. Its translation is CSSETGTYEQYF.

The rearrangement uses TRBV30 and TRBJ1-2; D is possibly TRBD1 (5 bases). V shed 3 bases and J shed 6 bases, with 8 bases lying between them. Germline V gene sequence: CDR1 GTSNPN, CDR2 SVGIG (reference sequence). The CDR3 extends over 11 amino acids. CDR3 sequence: CAWSEGDGYTF. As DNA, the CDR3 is TGTGCCTGGAGCGAAGGGGATGGCTACACCTTC.

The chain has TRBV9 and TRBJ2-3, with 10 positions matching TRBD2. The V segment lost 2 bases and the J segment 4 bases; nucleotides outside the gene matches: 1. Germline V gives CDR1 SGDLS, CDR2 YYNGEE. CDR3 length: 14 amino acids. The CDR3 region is CASSVSGGSDTQYF. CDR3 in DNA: TGTGCCAGCAGCGTTAGCGGGGGGTCAGATACGCAGTATTTT.

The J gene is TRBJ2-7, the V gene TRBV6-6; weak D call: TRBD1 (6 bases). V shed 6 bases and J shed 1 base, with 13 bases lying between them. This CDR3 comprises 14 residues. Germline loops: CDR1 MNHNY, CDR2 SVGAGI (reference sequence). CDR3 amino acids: CASSIRDKSYEQYF. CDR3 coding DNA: TGTGCCAGCAGCATCCGGGACAAATCCTACGAGCAGTACTTC.

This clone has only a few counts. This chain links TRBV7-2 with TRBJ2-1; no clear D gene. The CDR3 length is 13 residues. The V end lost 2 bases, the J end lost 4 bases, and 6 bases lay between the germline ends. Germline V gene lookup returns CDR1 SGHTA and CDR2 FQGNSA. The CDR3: CASSLFRYNEQFF. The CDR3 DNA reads TGTGCCAGCAGCTTATTCAGGTACAATGAGCAGTTCTTC.